A selection of T cell receptor beta chains follows, all from one sample in a study of patients and donors after allogeneic stem cell transplantation. TCRdb reprocessed the RT-PCR reads with MiXCR, giving one entry per CDR3 protein. The table has 8,000 to 10,000 distinct CDR3 sequences, over 5.5% seen once. Sequencing was performed on blood, either unsorted or a sorted T cell fraction (not recorded which). The origin of the receptors is a human donor who was either an allogeneic HSCT recipient or a stem cell or donor lymphocyte infusion donor (not recorded which). It is not recorded whose cells these are; they may come from a transplant donor. Both conserved end residues are part of each CDR3. The D gene is left open where the match is weak. Not all rows give a size; the values are once, few, many and, for expanded clones, a class.

d_call j_call clone_size v_call cdr3_aa cdr3_nt
- TRBJ2-6 many TRBV18 CASSPRTSGANVLTF TGTGCCAGCTCCCCAAGGACTTCTGGGGCCAACGTCCTGACTTTC
- TRBJ2-7 few TRBV19 CASSTMGGEQYF TGTGCCAGTAGTACTATGGGTGGCGAGCAGTACTTC
- TRBJ2-5 - TRBV25-1 CASSGLTGIQETQYF TGTGCCAGCAGTGGCCTAACAGGAATACAAGAGACCCAGTACTTC
TRBD2 TRBJ2-2 many TRBV30 CAWSTGTSGTGELFF TGTGCCTGGAGTACCGGGACTAGCGGGACCGGGGAGCTGTTTTTT
- TRBJ2-7 many TRBV10-3 CAISEGYGSLSYEQYF TGTGCCATCAGTGAAGGGTACGGGAGTCTCTCCTACGAGCAGTACTTC
TRBD2 TRBJ2-3 many TRBV5-6 CASSLFGSGRASTDTQYF TGTGCCAGCAGCTTGTTTGGTAGCGGGCGCGCTAGCACAGATACGCAGTATTTT
TRBD1 TRBJ2-7 medium-sized TRBV25-1 CASRGIAGTGGYEQYF TGTGCCAGCAGGGGGATCGCTGGGACAGGGGGTTACGAGCAGTACTTC
TRBD2 TRBJ2-1 many TRBV5-1 CASSPLTSGSGNEQFF TGCGCCAGCAGCCCCTTGACTAGCGGGAGCGGTAATGAGCAGTTCTTC
- TRBJ2-2 many TRBV2 CATRAGENTGELFF TGTGCCACCAGGGCAGGGGAGAACACCGGGGAGCTGTTTTTT
- TRBJ1-4 many TRBV7-9 CASSRSYSRTNEKLFF TGTGCCAGCAGCCGTTCGTATTCGAGAACTAATGAAAAACTGTTTTTT
TRBD2 TRBJ2-2 - TRBV14 CASSQVMTSFYTAELFF TGTGCCAGCAGCCAAGTTATGACTAGCTTCTACACCGCGGAGCTGTTTTTT
- TRBJ2-1 many TRBV28 CASKIYNEQFF TGTGCCAGCAAGATCTACAATGAGCAGTTCTTC
- TRBJ2-5 - TRBV12-3/TRBV12-4 CASSPGQAGQETQYF TGTGCCAGCTCCCCTGGGCAAGCCGGACAAGAGACCCAGTACTTC
- TRBJ2-2 many TRBV4-3 CASSQGGGALNTGELFF TGCGCCAGCAGCCAGGGCGGCGGGGCTTTGAACACCGGGGAGCTGTTTTTT
- TRBJ1-6 few TRBV18 CASSPGTAVNSPLHF TGTGCCAGCTCACCTGGGACGGCCGTCAATTCACCCCTCCACTTT
TRBD1 TRBJ2-5 many TRBV5-1 CASSRDREETQYF TGCGCCAGCAGCCGGGACAGGGAGGAGACCCAGTACTTC
- TRBJ1-1 many TRBV29-1 CSVEGAGTEAFF TGCAGCGTTGAGGGGGCCGGCACTGAAGCTTTCTTT
TRBD2 TRBJ2-2 few TRBV14 CASSQVMTSFYTGELFF TGTGCCAGCAGCCAAGTTATGACTAGCTTCTACACCGGGGAGCTGTTTTTT
TRBD2 TRBJ2-1 few TRBV6-5 CASSYSLAGSYNEQFF TGTGCCAGCAGTTATTCCCTAGCGGGCTCCTACAATGAGCAGTTCTTC
TRBD2 TRBJ2-1 few TRBV29-1 CSAHRIESGGRGYEQFF TGCAGCGCCCACAGGATAGAATCGGGCGGGAGAGGTTATGAGCAGTTCTTC
- TRBJ2-1 - TRBV6-1 CASIAPGLLYNEQFF TGTGCCAGCATAGCACCGGGACTCCTATACAATGAGCAGTTCTTC
- TRBJ2-3 many TRBV29-1 CTWRWGDTQYF TGCACTTGGCGATGGGGAGATACGCAGTATTTT
TRBD2 TRBJ2-1 - TRBV20-1 CSATLAGVAGEQFF TGCAGTGCTACGTTAGCGGGAGTGGCGGGTGAGCAGTTCTTC
TRBD1 TRBJ1-5 many TRBV20-1 CSASRTGMLSNQPQHF TGCAGTGCATCTAGGACAGGAATGTTAAGCAATCAGCCCCAGCATTTT
- TRBJ1-6 many TRBV6-2/TRBV6-3 CASRARNSPLHF TGTGCCAGCAGGGCCAGGAATTCACCCCTCCACTTT
- TRBJ2-3 - TRBV7-6 CASSPRSSTDTQYF TGTGCCAGCAGCCCCCGCTCTAGCACAGATACGCAGTATTTT
- TRBJ2-1 few TRBV5-6 CASSLLQEQFF TGTGCCAGCAGCTTGCTCCAAGAGCAGTTCTTC
- TRBJ1-6 many TRBV14 CATSGFARSPLHF TGTGCCACCTCAGGGTTTGCGCGGTCACCCCTCCACTTT
TRBD2 TRBJ2-2 - TRBV5-1 CASSLQLAGGNTGELFF TGCGCCAGCAGCTTACAACTAGCGGGAGGGAACACCGGGGAGCTGTTTTTT
- TRBJ1-5 many TRBV6-2/TRBV6-3 CASSYSVLNGQPQHF TGTGCCAGCAGTTACTCGGTCCTTAACGGCCAGCCCCAGCATTTT
TRBD1 TRBJ2-5 - TRBV7-3 CASSSHRGLETQYF TGTGCCAGCAGCTCGCACAGGGGTTTGGAGACCCAGTACTTC
TRBD2 TRBJ2-3 - TRBV5-4 CASSPGGAGRHNTDTQYF TGTGCCAGCAGCCCCGGGGGAGCGGGACGTCATAACACAGATACGCAGTATTTT
TRBD1 TRBJ1-5 medium-sized TRBV28 CASTSPGQGENQPQHF TGTGCCAGCACGTCACCAGGACAGGGCGAAAATCAGCCCCAGCATTTT
- TRBJ2-3 few TRBV6-5 CASSDFSSTDTQYF TGTGCCAGCAGTGACTTTTCTAGCACAGATACGCAGTATTTT
TRBD2 TRBJ2-1 many TRBV20-1 CSARPGLAGGNEQFF TGCAGTGCTCGACCGGGACTAGCGGGAGGGAATGAGCAGTTCTTC
- TRBJ2-3 few TRBV6-6 CASKMGRQWSTDTQYF TGTGCCAGCAAGATGGGGCGACAGTGGAGCACAGATACGCAGTATTTT
- TRBJ2-3 many TRBV20-1 CSARGLETDTQYF TGCAGTGCTAGAGGACTGGAGACAGATACGCAGTATTTT
TRBD2 TRBJ2-3 many TRBV5-1 CASSQGLPGTDTQYF TGCGCCAGCAGCCAGGGACTACCGGGCACAGATACGCAGTATTTT
- TRBJ1-2 many TRBV12-3/TRBV12-4 CASKIDRLNYGYTF TGTGCCAGCAAGATAGACAGACTTAACTATGGCTACACCTTC
- TRBJ1-5 few TRBV12-3/TRBV12-4 CASSSRGQPQHF TGTGCCAGCAGTTCAAGAGGACAGCCCCAGCATTTT
TRBD2 TRBJ2-3 few TRBV2 CASIRSGGSTDTQYF TGTGCCAGCATCCGAAGCGGGGGAAGCACAGATACGCAGTATTTT
- TRBJ2-6 many TRBV6-2/TRBV6-3 CASTLSGANVLTF TGTGCCAGCACCCTCTCTGGGGCCAACGTCCTGACTTTC
- TRBJ2-2 many TRBV20-1 CSARTGLLDTGELFF TGCAGTGCTAGAACGGGCCTTCTGGACACCGGGGAGCTGTTTTTT
- TRBJ1-3 many TRBV6-6 CASSPWTQLSSGNTIYF TGTGCCAGCAGTCCCTGGACGCAACTGAGCTCTGGAAACACCATATATTTT
- TRBJ2-1 few TRBV7-9 CASSLGWAGEQFF TGTGCCAGCAGCTTAGGCTGGGCTGGTGAGCAGTTCTTC
- TRBJ2-2 - TRBV28 CASSFLIRDTGELFF TGTGCCAGCAGTTTCCTTATCCGGGACACCGGGGAGCTGTTTTTT